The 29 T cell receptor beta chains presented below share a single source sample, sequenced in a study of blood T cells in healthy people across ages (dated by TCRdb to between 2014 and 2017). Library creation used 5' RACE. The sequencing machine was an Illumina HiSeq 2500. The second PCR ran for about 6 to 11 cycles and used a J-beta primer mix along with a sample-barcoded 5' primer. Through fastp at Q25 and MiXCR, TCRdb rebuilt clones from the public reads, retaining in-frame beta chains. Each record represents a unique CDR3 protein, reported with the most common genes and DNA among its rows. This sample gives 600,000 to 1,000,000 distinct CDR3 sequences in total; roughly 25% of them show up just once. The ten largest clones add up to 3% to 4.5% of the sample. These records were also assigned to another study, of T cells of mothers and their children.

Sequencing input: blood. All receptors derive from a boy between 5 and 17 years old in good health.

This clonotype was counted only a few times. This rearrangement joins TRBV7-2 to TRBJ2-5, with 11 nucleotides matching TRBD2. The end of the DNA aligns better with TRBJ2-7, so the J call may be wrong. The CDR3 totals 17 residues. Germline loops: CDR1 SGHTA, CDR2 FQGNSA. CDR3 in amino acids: CASSEAPVAGGPYEQYF. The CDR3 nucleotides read TGTGCCAGCAGCGAGGCCCCAGTAGCGGGAGGGCCTTACGAGCAGTACTTC.

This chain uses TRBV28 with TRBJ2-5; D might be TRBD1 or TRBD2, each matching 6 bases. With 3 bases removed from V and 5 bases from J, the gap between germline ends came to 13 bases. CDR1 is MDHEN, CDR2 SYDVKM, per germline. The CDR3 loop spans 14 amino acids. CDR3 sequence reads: CASSFMGAGETQYF. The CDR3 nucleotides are TGTGCCAGCAGTTTTATGGGGGCGGGGGAGACCCAGTACTTC.

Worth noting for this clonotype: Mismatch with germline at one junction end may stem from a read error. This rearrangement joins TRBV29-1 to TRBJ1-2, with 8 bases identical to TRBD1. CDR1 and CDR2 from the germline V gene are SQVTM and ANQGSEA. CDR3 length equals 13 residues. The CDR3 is CSVTGGSVFGCTF. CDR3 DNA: TGCAGCGTCACAGGGGGATCGGTCTTTGGCTGCACCTTC.

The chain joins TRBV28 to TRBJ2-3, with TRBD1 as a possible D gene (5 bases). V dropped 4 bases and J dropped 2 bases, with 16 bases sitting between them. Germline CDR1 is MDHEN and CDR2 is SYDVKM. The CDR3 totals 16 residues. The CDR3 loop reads CASSSTAQSFTDTQYF. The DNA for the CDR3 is TGTGCCAGCAGTTCGACAGCTCAATCCTTCACAGATACGCAGTATTTT. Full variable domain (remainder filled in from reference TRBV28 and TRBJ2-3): DVKVTQSSRYLVKRTGEKVFLECVQDMDHENMFWYRQDPGLGLRLIYFSYDVKMKEKGDIPEGYSVSREKKERFSLILESASTNQTSMYLCASSSTAQSFTDTQYFGPGTRLTVL.

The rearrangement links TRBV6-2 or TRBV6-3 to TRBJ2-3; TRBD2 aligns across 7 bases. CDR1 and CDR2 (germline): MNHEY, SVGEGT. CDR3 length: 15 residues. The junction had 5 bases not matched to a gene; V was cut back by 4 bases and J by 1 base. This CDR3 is CASSSSGVGTDTQYF. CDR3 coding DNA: TGTGCCAGCAGTTCGAGCGGGGTGGGCACAGATACGCAGTATTTT.

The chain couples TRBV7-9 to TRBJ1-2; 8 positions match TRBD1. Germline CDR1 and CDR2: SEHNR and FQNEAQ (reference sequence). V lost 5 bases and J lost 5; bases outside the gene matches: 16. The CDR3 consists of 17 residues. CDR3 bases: TGTGCCAGCAGCCCTCCCCCTCCGACAGGGGATGTGTATGGCTACACCTTC. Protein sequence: CASSPPPPTGDVYGYTF.

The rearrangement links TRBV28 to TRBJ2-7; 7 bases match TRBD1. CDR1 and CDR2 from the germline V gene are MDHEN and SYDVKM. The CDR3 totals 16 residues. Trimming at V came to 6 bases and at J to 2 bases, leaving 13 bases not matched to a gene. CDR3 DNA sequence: TGTGCCAGCAGGCGAGGATCCGGGACAGAGACCTACGAGCAGTACTTC. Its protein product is CASRRGSGTETYEQYF.

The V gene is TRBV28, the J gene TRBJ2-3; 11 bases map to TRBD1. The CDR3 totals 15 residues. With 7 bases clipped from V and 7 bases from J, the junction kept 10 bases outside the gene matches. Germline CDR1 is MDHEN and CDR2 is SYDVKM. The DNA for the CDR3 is TGTGCCAGCACCCTAGGGGGACAGGGGGGACATACGCAGTATTTT. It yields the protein CASTLGGQGGHTQYF.

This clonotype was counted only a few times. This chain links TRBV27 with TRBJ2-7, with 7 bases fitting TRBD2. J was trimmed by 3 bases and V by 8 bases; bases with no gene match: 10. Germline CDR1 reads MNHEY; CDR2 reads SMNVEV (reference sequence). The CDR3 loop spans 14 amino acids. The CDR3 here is CASRGSGAIYEQYF. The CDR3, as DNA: TGTGCCAGCCGTGGGAGCGGGGCGATCTACGAGCAGTACTTC.

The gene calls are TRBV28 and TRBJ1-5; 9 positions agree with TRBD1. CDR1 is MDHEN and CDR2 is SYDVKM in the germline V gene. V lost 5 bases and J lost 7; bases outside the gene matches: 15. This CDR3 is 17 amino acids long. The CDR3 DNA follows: TGTGCCAGCAGTCTAATTTACCGACGACAGGGGGGCCAGCCCCAGCATTTT. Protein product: CASSLIYRRQGGQPQHF.

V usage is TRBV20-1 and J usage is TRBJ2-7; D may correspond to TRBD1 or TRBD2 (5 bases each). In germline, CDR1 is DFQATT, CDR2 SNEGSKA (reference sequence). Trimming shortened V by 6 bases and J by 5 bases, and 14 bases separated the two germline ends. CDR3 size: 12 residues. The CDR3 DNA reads TGCAGTGCCAGGGACGTCGTCAACGAGCAGTACTTC. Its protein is CSARDVVNEQYF.

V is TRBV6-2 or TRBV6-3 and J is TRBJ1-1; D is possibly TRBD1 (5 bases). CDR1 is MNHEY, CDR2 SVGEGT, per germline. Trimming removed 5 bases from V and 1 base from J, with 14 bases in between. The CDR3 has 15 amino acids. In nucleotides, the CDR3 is TGTGCCAGCAGTGCAGGGTTAGGTCGGAACACTGAAGCTTTCTTT. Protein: CASSAGLGRNTEAFF.

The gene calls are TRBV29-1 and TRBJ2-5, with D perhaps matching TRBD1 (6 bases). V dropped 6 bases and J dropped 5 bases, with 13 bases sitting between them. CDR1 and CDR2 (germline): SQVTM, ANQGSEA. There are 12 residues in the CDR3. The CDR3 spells CSVARGIETQYF. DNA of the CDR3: TGCAGCGTGGCCAGGGGTATCGAGACCCAGTACTTC.

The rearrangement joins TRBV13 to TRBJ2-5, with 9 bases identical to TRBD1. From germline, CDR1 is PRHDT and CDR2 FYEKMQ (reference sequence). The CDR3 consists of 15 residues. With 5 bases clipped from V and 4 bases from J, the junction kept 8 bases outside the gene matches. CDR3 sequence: CASSPERDRVETQYF. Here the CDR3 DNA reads TGTGCCAGCAGCCCGGAGCGGGACAGGGTAGAGACCCAGTACTTC.

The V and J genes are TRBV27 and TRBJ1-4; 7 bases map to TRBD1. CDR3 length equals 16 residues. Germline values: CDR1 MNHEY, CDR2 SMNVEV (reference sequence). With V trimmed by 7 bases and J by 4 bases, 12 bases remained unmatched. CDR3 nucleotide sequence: TGTGCCAGCACCCCGACCGGGACAGTACATAATGAAAAACTGTTTTTT. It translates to CASTPTGTVHNEKLFF. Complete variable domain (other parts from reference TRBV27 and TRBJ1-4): EAQVTQNPRYLITVTGKKLTVTCSQNMNHEYMSWYRQDPGLGLRQIYYSMNVEVTDKGDVPEGYKVSRKEKRNFPLILESPSPNQTSLYFCASTPTGTVHNEKLFFGSGTQLSVL.

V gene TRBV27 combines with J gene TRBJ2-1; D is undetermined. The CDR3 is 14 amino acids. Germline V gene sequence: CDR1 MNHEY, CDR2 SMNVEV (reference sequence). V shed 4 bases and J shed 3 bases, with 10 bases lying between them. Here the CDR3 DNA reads TGTGCCAGCAGTTCCCTAGAGATCTACAATGAGCAGTTCTTC. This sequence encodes CASSSLEIYNEQFF.

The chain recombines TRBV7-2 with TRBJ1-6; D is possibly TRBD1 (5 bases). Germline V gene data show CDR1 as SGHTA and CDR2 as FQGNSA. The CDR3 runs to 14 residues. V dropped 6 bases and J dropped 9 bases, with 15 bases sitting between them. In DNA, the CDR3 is TGTGCCAGCAGGGGGGAAAAGGAAGGTTCACCCCTCCACTTT. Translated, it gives CASRGEKEGSPLHF.

CDR3 DNA: TGCAGCGTCCGAAGGGCAGGGGAATTCTACGAGCAGTACTTC. It encodes CSVRRAGEFYEQYF. The chain is built from TRBV29-1 and TRBJ2-5, with D perhaps TRBD1 (6 bases). The DNA matches TRBJ2-7 better at its end, which makes the J call doubtful. The CDR3 is made up of 14 amino acids. The germline gives CDR1 SQVTM, CDR2 ANQGSEA.

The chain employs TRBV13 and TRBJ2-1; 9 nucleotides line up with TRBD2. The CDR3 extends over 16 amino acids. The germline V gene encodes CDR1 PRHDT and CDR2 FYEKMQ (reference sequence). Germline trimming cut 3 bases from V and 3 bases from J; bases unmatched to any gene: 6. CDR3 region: CASSLKAGGDYNEQFF. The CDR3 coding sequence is TGTGCCAGCAGCTTGAAAGCGGGAGGCGACTACAATGAGCAGTTCTTC.

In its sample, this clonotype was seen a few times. In nucleotides, the CDR3 is TGCAGCGTTCGCCGCAGTACGGAAAAACTGTTTTTT. Translation: CSVRRSTEKLFF. The chain joins TRBV29-1 to TRBJ1-4, with unresolved D. Trimming shortened V by 5 bases and J by 8 bases, and 12 bases separated the two germline ends. Germline V lookup: CDR1 SQVTM, CDR2 ANQGSEA. This CDR3 is 12 amino acids long.

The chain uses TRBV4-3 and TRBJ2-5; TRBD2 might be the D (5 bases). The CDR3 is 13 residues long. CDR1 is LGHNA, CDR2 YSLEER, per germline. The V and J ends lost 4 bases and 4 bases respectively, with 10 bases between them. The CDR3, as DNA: TGCGCCAGCAGCCGCGGGTGGGGAGAGACCCAGTACTTC. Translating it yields CASSRGWGETQYF.

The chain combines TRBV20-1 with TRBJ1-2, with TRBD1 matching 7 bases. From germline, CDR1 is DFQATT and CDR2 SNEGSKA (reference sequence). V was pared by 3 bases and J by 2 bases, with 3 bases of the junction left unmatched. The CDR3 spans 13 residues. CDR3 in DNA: TGCAGTGCTAGTCCAGGGGGGAACTATGGCTACACCTTC. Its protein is CSASPGGNYGYTF.

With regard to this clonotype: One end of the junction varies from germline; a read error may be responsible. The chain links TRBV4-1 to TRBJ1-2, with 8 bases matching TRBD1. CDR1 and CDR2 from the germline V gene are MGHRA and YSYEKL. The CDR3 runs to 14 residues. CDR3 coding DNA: TGCGCCAGCAGCCAAGCGGACAGGGAAGATGGCTGCACCTTC. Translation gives CASSQADREDGCTF.

CDR3 region: CASSEMTGPNYGYTF. CDR3 coding DNA: TGTGCCAGCAGTGAGATGACAGGGCCTAACTATGGCTACACCTTC. The chain links TRBV6-1 to TRBJ1-2; 7 nucleotides align to TRBD1. J was trimmed by 0 bases and V by 3 bases; bases with no gene match: 4. Germline assignment: CDR1 MNHNS and CDR2 SASEGT. The CDR3 runs 15 residues.

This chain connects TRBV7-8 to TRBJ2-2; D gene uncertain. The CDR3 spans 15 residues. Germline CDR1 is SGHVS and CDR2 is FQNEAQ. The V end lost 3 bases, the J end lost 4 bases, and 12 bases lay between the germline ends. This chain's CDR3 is CASSFSNYATGELFF. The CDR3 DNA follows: TGTGCCAGCAGCTTTTCGAATTATGCCACCGGGGAGCTGTTTTTT.

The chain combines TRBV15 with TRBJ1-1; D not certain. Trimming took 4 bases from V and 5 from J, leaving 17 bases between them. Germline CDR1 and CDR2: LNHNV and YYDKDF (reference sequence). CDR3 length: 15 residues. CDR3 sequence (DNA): TGTGCCACCAGCATCCTAGAGGGTTTCAGAACTGAAGCTTTCTTT. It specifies CATSILEGFRTEAFF. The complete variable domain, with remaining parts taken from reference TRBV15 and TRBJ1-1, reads DAMVIQNPRYQVTQFGKPVTLSCSQTLNHNVMYWYQQKSSQAPKLLFHYYDKDFNNEADTPDNFQSRRPNTSFCFLDIRSPGLGDTAMYLCATSILEGFRTEAFFGQGTRLTVV.

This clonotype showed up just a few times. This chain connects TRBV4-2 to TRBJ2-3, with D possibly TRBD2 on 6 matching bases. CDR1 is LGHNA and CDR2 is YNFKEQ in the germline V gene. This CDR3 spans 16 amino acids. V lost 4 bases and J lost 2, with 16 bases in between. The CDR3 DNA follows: TGTGCCAGCAGCCGCAGGCGGACGCGGGACACAGATACGCAGTATTTT. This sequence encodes CASSRRRTRDTDTQYF.

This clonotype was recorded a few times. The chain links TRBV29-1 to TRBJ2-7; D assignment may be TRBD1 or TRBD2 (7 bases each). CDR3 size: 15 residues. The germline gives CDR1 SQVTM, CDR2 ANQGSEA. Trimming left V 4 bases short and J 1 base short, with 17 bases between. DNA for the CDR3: TGCAGCGTTGGGGGGGGGACAGTCACGTCCTACGAGCAGTACTTC. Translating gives CSVGGGTVTSYEQYF.

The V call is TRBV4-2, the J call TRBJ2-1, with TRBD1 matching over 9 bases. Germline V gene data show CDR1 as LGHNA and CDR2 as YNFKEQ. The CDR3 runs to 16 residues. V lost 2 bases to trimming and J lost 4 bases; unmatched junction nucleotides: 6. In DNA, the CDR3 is TGTGCCAGCAGCCAAAATTCCGGGACAGGGTACAATGAGCAGTTCTTC. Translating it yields CASSQNSGTGYNEQFF.